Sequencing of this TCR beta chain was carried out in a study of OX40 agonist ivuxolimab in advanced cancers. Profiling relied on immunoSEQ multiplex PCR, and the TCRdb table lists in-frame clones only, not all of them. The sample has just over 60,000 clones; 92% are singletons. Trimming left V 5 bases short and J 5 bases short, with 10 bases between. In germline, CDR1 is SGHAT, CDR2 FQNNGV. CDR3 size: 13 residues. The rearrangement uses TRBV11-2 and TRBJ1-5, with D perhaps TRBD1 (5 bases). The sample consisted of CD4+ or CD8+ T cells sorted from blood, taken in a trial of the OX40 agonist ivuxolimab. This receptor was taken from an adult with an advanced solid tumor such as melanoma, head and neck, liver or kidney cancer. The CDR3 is CASSQDRYQPQHF. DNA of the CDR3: TGTGCCAGCAGCCAAGACAGATATCAGCCCCAGCATTTT.